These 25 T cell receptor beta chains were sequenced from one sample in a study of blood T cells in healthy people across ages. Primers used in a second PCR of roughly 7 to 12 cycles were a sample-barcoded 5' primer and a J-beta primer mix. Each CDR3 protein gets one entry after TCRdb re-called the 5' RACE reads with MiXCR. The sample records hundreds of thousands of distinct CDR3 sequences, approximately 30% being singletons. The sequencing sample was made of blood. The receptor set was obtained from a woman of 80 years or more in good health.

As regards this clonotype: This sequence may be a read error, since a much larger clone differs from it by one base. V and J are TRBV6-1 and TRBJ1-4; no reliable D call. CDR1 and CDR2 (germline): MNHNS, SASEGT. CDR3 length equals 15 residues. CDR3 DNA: TGTGCCAGCAGTGAATTAAGGGCAACTAATGAAAAACGGTTTTTT. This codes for CASSELRATNEKRFF.

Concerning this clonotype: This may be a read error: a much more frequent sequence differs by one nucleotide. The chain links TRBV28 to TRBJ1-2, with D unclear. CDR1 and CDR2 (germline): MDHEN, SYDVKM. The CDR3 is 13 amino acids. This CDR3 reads CASGLSQPVGYTF. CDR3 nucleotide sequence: TGTGCCAGCGGTTTATCACAGCCAGTGGGCTACACCTTC.

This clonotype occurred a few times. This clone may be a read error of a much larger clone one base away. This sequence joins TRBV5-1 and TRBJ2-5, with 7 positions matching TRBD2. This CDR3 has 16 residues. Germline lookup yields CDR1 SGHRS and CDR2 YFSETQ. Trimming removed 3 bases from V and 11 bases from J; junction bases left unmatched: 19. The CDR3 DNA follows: TGCGCCAGCAGCTCCTACGGACTAGGTATCGTCGATGAGCAGTACTTC. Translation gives CASSSYGLGIVDEQYF.

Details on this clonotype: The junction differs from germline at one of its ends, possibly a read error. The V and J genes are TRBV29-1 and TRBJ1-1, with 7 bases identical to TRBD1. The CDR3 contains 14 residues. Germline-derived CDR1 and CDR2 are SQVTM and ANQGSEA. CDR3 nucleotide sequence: TGCGGCGTAGCACAGGGGTCGATGAACACTGAAGCTTTCTTT. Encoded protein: CGVAQGSMNTEAFF.

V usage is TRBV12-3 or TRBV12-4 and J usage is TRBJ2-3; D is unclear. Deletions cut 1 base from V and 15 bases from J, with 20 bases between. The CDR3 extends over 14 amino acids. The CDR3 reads CASSLGIPADTEYF. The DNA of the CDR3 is TGTGCCAGCAGTTTAGGAATACCCGCAGATACGGAATATTTT.

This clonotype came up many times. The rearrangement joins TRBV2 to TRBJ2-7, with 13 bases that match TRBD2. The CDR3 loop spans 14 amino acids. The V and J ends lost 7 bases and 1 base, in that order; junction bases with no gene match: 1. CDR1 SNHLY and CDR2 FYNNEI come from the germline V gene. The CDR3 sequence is CASKTSGGSYEQYF. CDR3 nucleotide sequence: TGTGCCAGCAAGACTAGCGGGGGGTCCTACGAGCAGTACTTC.

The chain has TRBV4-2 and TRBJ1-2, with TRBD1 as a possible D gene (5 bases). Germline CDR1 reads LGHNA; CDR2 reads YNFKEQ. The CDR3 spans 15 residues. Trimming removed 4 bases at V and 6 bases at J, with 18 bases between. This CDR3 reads CASSPRGSGGNGYTF. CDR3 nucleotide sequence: TGTGCCAGCAGCCCCCGTGGCTCCGGGGGGAATGGCTACACCTTC.

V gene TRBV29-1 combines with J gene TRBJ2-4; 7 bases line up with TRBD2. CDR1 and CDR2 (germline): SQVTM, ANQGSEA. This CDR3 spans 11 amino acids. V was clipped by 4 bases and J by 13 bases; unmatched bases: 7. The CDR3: CSVVGGREQYF. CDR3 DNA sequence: TGCAGCGTTGTCGGCGGGAGAGAGCAGTACTTC.

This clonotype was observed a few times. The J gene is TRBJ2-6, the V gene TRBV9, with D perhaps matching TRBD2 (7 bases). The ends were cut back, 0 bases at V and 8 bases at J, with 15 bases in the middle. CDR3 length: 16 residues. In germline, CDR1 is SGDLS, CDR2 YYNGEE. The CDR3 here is CASSVEGGSGTNVLTF. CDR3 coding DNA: TGTGCCAGCAGCGTAGAGGGGGGGTCCGGGACCAACGTCCTGACTTTC.

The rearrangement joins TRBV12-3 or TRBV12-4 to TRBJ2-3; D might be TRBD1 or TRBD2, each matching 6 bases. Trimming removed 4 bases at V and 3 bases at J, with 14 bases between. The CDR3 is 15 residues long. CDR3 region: CASSSGAAGTDTQYF. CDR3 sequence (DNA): TGTGCCAGCAGTTCGGGGGCGGCTGGTACAGATACGCAGTATTTT.

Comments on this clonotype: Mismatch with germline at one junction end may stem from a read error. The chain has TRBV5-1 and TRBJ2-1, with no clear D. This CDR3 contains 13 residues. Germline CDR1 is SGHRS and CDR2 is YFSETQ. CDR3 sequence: CAGSLDNSNEQFF. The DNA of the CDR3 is TGCGCCGGCAGCTTGGATAACAGCAATGAGCAGTTCTTC.

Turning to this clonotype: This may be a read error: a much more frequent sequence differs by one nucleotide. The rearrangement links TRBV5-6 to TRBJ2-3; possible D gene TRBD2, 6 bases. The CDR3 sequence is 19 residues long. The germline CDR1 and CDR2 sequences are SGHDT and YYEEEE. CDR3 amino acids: CVSSSHSEGLISVPDTQYF. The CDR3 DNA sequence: TGTGTCAGCAGCTCTCACTCGGAGGGGCTAATATCCGTCCCAGATACGCAGTATTTT.

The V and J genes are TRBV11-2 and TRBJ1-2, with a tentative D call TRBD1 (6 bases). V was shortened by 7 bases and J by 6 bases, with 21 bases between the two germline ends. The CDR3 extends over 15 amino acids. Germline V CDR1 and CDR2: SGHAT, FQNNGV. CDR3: CASTDRPGGANGYTF. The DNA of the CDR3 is TGTGCCAGCACCGACCGTCCGGGGGGCGCAAATGGCTACACCTTC.

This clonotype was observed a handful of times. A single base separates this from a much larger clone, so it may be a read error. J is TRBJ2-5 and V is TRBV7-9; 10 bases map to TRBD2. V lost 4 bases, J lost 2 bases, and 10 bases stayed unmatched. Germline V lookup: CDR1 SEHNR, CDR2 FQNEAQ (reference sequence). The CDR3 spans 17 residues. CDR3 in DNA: TGTGCCAGCAGCTCCAGATTGAGGACTAGCGGACAAGAGACCCAGTACTTC. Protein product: CASSSRLRTSGQETQYF.

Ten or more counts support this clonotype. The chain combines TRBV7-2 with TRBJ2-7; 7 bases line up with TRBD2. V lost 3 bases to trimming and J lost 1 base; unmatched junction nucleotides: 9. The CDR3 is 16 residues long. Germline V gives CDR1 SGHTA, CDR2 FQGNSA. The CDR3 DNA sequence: TGTGCCAGCAGCTTCCATTCTAGCGGCGCTTCCTACGAGCAGTACTTC. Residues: CASSFHSSGASYEQYF.

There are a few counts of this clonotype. The DNA of the CDR3 is TGTGCCAGCAGCCCCCGGACTAGCGGGGGGGTCAAAAACATTCAGTACTTC. Amino acids: CASSPRTSGGVKNIQYF. The rearrangement joins TRBV7-2 to TRBJ2-4; TRBD2 matches at 15 bases. Germline CDR1 is SGHTA and CDR2 is FQGNSA. V was pared by 5 bases and J by 3 bases, with 5 bases of the junction left unmatched. The length of the CDR3 is 17 residues.

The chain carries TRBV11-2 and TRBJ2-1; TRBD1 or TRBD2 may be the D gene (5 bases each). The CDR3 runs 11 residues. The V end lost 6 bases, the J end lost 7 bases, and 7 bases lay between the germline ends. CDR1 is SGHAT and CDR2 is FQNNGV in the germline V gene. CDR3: CASRGVNEQFF. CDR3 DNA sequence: TGTGCCAGCAGGGGGGTAAATGAGCAGTTCTTC.

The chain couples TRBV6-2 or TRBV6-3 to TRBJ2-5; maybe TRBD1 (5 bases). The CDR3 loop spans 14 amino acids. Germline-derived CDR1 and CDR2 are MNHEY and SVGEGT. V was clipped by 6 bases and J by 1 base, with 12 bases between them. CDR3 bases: TGTGCCAGCAGGTATGGGGCACCCCAAGAGACCCAGTACTTC. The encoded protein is CASRYGAPQETQYF.

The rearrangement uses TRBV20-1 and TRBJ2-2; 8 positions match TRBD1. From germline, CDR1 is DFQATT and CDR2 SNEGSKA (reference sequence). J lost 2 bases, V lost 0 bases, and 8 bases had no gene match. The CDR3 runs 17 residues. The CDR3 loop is CSARDLLGTGNTGELFF. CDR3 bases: TGCAGTGCTAGAGATCTTTTAGGGACAGGCAACACCGGGGAGCTGTTTTTT.

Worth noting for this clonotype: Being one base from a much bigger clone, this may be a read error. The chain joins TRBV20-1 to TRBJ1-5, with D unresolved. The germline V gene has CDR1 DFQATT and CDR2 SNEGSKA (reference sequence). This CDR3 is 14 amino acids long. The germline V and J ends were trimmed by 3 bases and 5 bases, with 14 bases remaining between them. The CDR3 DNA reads TGCAGTGCTAGTAATAGTTTTGGGGATCAGCCCCAGCATTTT. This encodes CSASNSFGDQPQHF.

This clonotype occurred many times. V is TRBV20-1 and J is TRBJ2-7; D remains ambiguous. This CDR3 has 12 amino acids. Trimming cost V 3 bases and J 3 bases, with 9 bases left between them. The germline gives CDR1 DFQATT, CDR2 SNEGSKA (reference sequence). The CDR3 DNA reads TGCAGTGCTAGTCGGCTGAGCTACGAGCAGTACTTC. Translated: CSASRLSYEQYF.

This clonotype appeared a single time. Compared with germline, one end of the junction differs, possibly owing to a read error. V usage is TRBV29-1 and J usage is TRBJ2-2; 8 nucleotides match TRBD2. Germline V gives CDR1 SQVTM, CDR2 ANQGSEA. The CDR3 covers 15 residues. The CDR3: CSAGGAGRMTGERFF. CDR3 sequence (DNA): TGCAGCGCCGGGGGGGCAGGCCGGATGACCGGGGAGCGGTTTTTT.

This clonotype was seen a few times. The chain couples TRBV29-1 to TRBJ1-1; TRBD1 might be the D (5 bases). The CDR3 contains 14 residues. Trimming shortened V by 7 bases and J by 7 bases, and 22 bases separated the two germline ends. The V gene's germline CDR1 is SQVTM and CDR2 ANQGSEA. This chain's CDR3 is CSAQRDGGYGEAFF. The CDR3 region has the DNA TGCAGCGCACAAAGGGACGGAGGGTATGGTGAAGCTTTCTTT. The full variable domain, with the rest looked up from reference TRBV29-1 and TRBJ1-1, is SAVISQKPSRDICQRGTSLTIQCQVDSQVTMMFWYRQQPGQSLTLIATANQGSEATYESGFVIDKFPISRPNLTFSTLTVSNMSPEDSSIYLCSAQRDGGYGEAFFGQGTRLTVV.

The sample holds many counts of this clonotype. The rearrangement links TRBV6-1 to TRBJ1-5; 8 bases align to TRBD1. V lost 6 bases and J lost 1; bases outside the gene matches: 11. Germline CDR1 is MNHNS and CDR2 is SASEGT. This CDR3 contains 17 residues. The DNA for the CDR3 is TGTGCCAGCAGGCTAACCCAGGGGGCATCAAGCAATCAGCCCCAGCATTTT. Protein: CASRLTQGASSNQPQHF.

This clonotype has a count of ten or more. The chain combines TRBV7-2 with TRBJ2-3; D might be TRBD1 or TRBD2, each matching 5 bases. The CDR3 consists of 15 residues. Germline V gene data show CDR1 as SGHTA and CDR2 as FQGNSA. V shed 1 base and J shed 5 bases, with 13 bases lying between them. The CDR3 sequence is CASSLGGQGEDTQYF. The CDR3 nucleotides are TGTGCCAGCAGCTTAGGCGGGCAGGGTGAAGATACGCAGTATTTT.